This T cell receptor (beta chain) was captured in a study of cytomegalovirus exposure and HLA in healthy donors. Whole-study results and caveats: The presence/absence work took it that sequencing depth was about the same across donors.

This clone was counted a single time. Its antigen remains unknown. PCR primers comprised 60 Vbeta and 13 Jbeta primers. Repertoires were generated with immunoSEQ multiplex PCR, while TCRdb's copy carries only in-frame clones and drops some. This sample has 110,000 to 150,000 clones, with around 79% found just once. The CDR3 extends over 16 amino acids. Germline V gives CDR1 SGHVS, CDR2 FQNEAQ. With V trimmed by 5 bases and J by 2 bases, 6 bases remained unmatched. The chain uses TRBV7-8 and TRBJ2-5, with TRBD2 matching 12 bases. Sequenced input: PBMCs. The receptor was isolated from a male donor in good health and CMV-seronegative. The CDR3 DNA is TGTGCCAGCAGCCCTAGACTAGCGGGGGCTCAAGAGACCCAGTACTTC. It specifies CASSPRLAGAQETQYF.